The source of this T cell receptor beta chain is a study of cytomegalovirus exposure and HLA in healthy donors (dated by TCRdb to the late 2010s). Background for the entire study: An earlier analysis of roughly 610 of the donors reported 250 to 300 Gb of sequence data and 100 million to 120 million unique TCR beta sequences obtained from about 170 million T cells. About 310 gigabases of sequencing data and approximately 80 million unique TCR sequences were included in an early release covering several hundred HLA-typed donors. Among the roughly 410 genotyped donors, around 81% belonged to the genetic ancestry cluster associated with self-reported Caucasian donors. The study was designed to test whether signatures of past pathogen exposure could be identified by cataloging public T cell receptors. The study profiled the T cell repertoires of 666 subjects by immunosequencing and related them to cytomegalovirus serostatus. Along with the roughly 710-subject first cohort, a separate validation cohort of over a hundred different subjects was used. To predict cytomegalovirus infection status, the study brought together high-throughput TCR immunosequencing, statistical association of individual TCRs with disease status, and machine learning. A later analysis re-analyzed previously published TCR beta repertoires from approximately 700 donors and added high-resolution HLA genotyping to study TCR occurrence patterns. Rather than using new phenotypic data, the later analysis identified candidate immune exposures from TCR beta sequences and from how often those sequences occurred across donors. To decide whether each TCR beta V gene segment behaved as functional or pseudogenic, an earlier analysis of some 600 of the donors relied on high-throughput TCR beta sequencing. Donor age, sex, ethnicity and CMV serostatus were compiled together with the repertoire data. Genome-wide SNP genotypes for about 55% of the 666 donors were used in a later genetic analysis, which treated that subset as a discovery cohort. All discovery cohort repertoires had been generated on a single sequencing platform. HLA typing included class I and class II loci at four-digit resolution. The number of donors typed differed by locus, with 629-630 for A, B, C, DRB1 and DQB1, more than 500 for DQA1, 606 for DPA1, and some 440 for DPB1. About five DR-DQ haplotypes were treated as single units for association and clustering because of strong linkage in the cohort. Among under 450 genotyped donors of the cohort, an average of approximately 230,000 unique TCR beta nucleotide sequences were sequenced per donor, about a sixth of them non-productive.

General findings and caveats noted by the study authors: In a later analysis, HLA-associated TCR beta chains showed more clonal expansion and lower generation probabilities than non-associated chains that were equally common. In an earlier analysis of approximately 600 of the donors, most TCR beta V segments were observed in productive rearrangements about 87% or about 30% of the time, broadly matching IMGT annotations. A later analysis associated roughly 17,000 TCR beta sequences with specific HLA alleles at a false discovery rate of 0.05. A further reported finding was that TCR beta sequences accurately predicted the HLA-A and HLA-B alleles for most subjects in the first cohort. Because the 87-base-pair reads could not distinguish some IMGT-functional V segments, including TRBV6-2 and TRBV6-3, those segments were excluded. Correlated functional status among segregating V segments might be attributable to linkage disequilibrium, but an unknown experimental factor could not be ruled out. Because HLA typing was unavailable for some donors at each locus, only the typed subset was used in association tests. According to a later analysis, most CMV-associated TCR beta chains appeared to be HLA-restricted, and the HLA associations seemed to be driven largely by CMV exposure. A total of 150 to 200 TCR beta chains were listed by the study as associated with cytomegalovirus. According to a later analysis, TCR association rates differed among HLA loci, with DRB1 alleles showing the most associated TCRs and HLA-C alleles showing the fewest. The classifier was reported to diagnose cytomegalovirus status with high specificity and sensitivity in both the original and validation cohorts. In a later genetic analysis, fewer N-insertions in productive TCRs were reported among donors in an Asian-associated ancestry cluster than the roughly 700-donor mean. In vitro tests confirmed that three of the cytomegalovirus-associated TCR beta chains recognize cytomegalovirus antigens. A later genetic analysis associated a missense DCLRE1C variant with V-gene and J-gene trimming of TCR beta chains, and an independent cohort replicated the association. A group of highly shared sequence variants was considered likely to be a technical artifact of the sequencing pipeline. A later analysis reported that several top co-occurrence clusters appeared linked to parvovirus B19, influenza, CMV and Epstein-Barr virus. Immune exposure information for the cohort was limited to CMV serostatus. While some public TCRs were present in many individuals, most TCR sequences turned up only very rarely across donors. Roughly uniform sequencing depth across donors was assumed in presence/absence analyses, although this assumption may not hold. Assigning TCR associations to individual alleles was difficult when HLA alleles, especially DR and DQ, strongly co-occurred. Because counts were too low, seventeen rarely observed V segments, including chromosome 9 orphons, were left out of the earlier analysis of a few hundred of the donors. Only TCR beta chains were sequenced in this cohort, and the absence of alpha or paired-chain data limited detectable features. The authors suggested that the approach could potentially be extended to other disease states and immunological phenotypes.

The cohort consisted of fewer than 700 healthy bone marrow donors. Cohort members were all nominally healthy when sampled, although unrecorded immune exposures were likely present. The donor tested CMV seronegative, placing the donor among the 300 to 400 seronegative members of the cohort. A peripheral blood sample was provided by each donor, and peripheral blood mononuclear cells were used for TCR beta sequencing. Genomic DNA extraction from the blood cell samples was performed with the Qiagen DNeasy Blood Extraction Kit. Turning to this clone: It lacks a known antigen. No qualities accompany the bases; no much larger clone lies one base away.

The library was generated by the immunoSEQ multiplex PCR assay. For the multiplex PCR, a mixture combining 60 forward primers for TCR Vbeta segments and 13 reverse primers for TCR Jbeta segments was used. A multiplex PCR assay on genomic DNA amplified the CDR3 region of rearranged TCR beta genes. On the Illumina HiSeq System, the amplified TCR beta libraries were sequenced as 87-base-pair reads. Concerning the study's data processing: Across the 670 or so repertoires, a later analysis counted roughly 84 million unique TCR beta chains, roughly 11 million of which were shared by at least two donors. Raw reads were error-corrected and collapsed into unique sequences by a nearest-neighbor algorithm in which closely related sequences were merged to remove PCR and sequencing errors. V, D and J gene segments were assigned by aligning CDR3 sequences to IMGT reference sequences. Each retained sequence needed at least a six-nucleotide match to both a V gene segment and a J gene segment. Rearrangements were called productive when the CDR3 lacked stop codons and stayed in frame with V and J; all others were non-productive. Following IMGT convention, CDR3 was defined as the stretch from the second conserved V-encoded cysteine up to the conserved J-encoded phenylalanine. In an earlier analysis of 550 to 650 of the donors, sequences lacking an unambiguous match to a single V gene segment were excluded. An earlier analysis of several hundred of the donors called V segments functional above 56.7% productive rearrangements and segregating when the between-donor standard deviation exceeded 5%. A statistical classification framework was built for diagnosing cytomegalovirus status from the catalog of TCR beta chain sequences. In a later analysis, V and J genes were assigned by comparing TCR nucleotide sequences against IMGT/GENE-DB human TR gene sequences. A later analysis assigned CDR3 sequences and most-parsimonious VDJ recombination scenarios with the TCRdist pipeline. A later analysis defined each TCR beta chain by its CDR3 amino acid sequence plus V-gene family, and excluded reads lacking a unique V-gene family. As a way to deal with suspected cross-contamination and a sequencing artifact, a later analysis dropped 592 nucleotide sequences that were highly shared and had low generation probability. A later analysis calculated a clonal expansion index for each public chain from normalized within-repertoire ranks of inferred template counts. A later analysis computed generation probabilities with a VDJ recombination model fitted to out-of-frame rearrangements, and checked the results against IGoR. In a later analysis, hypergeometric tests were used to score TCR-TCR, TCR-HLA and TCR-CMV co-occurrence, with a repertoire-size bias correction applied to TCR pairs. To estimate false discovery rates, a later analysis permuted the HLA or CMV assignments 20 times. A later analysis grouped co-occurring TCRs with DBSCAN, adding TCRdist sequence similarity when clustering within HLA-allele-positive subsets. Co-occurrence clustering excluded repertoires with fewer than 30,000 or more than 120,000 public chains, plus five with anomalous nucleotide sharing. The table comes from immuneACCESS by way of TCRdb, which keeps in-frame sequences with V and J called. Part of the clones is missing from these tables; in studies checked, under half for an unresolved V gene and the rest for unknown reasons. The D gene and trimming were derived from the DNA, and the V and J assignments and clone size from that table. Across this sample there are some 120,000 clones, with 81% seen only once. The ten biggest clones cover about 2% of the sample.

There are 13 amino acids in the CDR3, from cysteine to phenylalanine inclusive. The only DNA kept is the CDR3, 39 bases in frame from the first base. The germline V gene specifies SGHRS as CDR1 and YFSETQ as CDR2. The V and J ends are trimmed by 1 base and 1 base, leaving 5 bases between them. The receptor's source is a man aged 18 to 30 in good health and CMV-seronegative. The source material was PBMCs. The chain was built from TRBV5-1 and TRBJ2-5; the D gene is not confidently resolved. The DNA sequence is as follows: TGCGCCAGCAGCTTGTTGAGCCAAGAGACCCAGTACTTC. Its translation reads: CASSLLSQETQYF.